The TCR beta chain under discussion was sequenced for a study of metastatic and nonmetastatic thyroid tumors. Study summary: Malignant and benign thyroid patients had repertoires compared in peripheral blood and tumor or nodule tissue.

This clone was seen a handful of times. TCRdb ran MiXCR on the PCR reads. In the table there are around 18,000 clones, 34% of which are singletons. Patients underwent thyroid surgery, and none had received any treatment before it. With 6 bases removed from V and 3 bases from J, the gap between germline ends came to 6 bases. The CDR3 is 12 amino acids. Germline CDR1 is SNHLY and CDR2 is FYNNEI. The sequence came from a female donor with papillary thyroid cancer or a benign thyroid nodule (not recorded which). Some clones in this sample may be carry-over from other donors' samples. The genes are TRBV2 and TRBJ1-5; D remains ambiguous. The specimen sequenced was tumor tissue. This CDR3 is CASRGDNQPQHF. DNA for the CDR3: TGTGCCAGCAGGGGAGACAATCAGCCCCAGCATTTT.